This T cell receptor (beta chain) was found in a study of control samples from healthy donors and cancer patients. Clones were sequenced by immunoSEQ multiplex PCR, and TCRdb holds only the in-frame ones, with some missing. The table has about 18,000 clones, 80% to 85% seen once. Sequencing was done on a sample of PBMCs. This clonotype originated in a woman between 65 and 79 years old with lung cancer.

CDR3 DNA: TGTGCCAGCAGGGCACAGGTTGGGAACACTGAAGCTTTCTTT. Amino acid sequence: CASRAQVGNTEAFF. The chain couples TRBV2 to TRBJ1-1, with D maybe TRBD1 (5 bases). There are 14 residues in the CDR3. Per germline, CDR1 SNHLY and CDR2 FYNNEI. Trimming removed 6 bases from V and 1 base from J, with 12 bases in between. The full variable domain, its missing parts supplied by reference TRBV2 and TRBJ1-1, is EPEVTQTPSHQVTQMGQEVILRCVPISNHLYFYWYRQILGQKVEFLVSFYNNEISEKSEIFDDQFSVERPDGSNFTLKIRSTKLEDSAMYFCASRAQVGNTEAFFGQGTRLTVV.